The clone carrying this TCR beta chain showed up just a few times. Its target is not known. A single record per CDR3 protein comes from TCRdb applying MiXCR to the reads. This sample has some 480,000 distinct CDR3 sequences, with around 35% found just once. V dropped 4 bases and J dropped 2 bases, with 11 bases sitting between them. The CDR3 is 15 residues long. The germline V gene has CDR1 SGHTA and CDR2 FQGNSA. These data come from a study of T cell repertoires in cytomegalovirus infection. V is TRBV7-2 and J is TRBJ2-2, with D tentatively TRBD2 (5 bases). Sequencing was performed on cultured PBMCs, taken from culture after CMV antigen stimulation. The sequence was obtained from a human donor in good health (CMV status not recorded). Some clones in this sample may be carry-over from other donors' samples. The chain's CDR3 is CASSWTGINTGELFF. CDR3 coding DNA: TGTGCCAGCAGCTGGACGGGAATTAACACCGGGGAGCTGTTTTTT.